Listed below are T cell receptor beta chains from one sample, sequenced in a study of T-cell reconstitution after alpha-beta-depleted transplantation in children. TCRdb re-called the PCR reads with MiXCR, one entry per CDR3 protein. The data show hundreds of thousands of distinct CDR3 sequences, over 10% seen once. Sample: PBMCs, mostly from graft donor cells, taken 360 days after TCRalphabeta/CD19-depleted stem cell transplant. The receptors originated from a male patient younger than 18 who had a stem cell transplant for acute myeloid leukemia, so the T cells may come from the graft donor. Both conserved end residues are part of each CDR3. The order of the fields is D gene, clone size, V gene, J gene, CDR3 protein, CDR3 DNA. The D gene is left open where the match is weak. Not all rows give a size; the values are once, few, many and, for expanded clones, a class.

>TRBD1|-|TRBV15|TRBJ1-5
CATSRGRDRVDNQPQHF
TGTGCCACCAGCAGAGGTCGGGACAGGGTCGACAATCAGCCCCAGCATTTT
>TRBD1|many|TRBV7-9|TRBJ2-7
CASSSRRSRDRFYEQYF
TGTGCCAGCAGCTCCAGACGGTCCCGGGACAGATTCTACGAGCAGTACTTC
>-|few|TRBV20-1|TRBJ2-5
CSARDGGTSKGETQYF
TGCAGTGCTAGAGATGGCGGCACCTCAAAAGGGGAGACCCAGTACTTC
>-|few|TRBV20-1|TRBJ1-1
CSARKGGTEAFF
TGCAGTGCTAGGAAGGGGGGTACTGAAGCTTTCTTT
>TRBD1|many|TRBV28|TRBJ2-7
CASIRTGRYEQYF
TGTGCCAGCATACGGACAGGGAGGTACGAGCAGTACTTC
>-|-|TRBV21-1|TRBJ2-2
CASRSTGIGTGELFF
TGTGCCAGCAGGTCGACAGGGATAGGGACCGGGGAGCTGTTTTTT
>TRBD2|few|TRBV5-1|TRBJ2-3
CASSPLWRRRAGEADTQYF
TGCGCCAGCAGCCCGCTTTGGAGGCGGCGGGCGGGAGAGGCAGATACGCAGTATTTT
>TRBD2|-|TRBV14|TRBJ2-3
CASSLTTGLNTDTQYF
TGTGCCAGCAGCCTGACGACGGGACTAAACACAGATACGCAGTATTTT
>TRBD2|-|TRBV4-3|TRBJ2-7
CASSQILGLAGDEQYF
TGCGCCAGCAGCCAAATCCTCGGACTAGCGGGAGACGAGCAGTACTTC
>TRBD2|-|TRBV18|TRBJ2-1
CASSPYPGGDYNEQFF
TGTGCCAGCTCACCATATCCGGGGGGTGATTACAATGAGCAGTTCTTC
>-|-|TRBV10-2|TRBJ1-1
CASSFRYTEAFF
TGCGCCAGCAGTTTTAGGTACACTGAAGCTTTCTTT
>-|-|TRBV6-5|TRBJ2-7
CASSYSPAGPYEQYF
TGTGCCAGCAGTTACTCACCGGCGGGACCCTACGAGCAGTACTTC
>TRBD2|many|TRBV7-3|TRBJ2-1
CASSLKRDSSGGPYYNEQFF
TGTGCCAGCAGCTTAAAAAGGGACTCTAGCGGGGGACCATATTACAATGAGCAGTTCTTC
>-|-|TRBV11-2|TRBJ2-5
CASSLSSKGETQYF
TGTGCCAGCAGCTTAAGTTCTAAGGGTGAGACCCAGTACTTC
>-|many|TRBV7-2|TRBJ2-1
CASSFPVVFEGSYNEQFF
TGTGCCAGCAGCTTTCCCGTTGTATTCGAGGGCTCCTACAATGAGCAGTTCTTC
>-|few|TRBV20-1|TRBJ1-2
CSARAGNGYTF
TGCAGTGCTAGAGCGGGGAATGGCTACACCTTC
>TRBD1|many|TRBV5-1|TRBJ1-1
CASSPGTGGDTEAFF
TGCGCCAGCAGCCCTGGGACAGGGGGGGACACTGAAGCTTTCTTT
>TRBD2|few|TRBV11-1|TRBJ2-1
CASSSGTSGLSSYNEQFF
TGTGCCAGCAGCTCCGGTACTAGCGGTTTGAGCTCCTACAATGAGCAGTTCTTC
>TRBD2|-|TRBV7-3|TRBJ2-1
CASSFGGRGYNEQFF
TGTGCCAGCAGCTTTGGTGGGAGGGGTTACAATGAGCAGTTCTTC
>-|few|TRBV7-2|TRBJ2-7
CASSLARGFEQYF
TGTGCCAGCAGCTTAGCGCGGGGTTTCGAGCAGTACTTC
>-|few|TRBV29-1|TRBJ2-3
CSADVGGPDTQYF
TGCAGCGCTGATGTGGGGGGTCCAGATACGCAGTATTTT
>-|few|TRBV7-3|TRBJ1-1
CASSLNRADTEAFF
TGTGCCAGCAGCCTTAACAGGGCCGACACTGAAGCTTTCTTT